This T cell receptor (beta chain) was identified during a study of blood T cells in healthy people across ages (dated by TCRdb to between 2014 and 2017). A note on the overall study: In model experiments, template switching captured about one uniquely barcoded TCR beta cDNA molecule for every two T cells. To track age-related changes in TCR beta repertoire diversity, the study relied on deep sequencing normalized with unique cDNA molecular identifiers. Four age groups were formed from the donors: young (average about 15 years), middle-aged (approximately 40), aged (about 68) and long-lived (about 75). To avoid experimental bias, donors of different ages were spread randomly across the sequencing lanes. For two donors (one aged 18 to 29 and one aged 80 or older), the study analyzed two additional independent replicas of 1 million unique cDNA reads from the same blood draw.

The paper's findings and limits, for the study overall: Compared with the aged group, the long-lived group had more naive CD4+ T cells, fewer expanded clones and increased TCR diversity, suggesting age selection. As age increased, observed TCR beta diversity per million T cells dropped in a roughly linear way, and a significant reduction was already evident by age 40. Because the CMV infection status of the donors was unknown, age-related changes in expanded clonotypes may potentially have been confounded. The percentage of naive T cells measured by flow cytometry correlated strongly with observed TCR beta diversity. Total diversity estimates from one million sequenced T cells were considered lower bounds and underestimates. Conclusive comparison of naive and antigen-experienced compartments was prevented by the profiling of bulk unsorted PBMCs.

V and J lose 0 bases and 5 bases, and a span of 7 bases separates them. The germline V gene (reference sequence) supplies CDR1 DFQATT and CDR2 SNEGSKA. The CDR3 contains 12 residues, cysteine and phenylalanine counted. The retained sequence is limited to the CDR3, 36 bases, with the frame set at the first base. The roughly 39 donors, aged roughly 6 to 90 years, were systemically healthy Caucasian individuals from Russia. Each donor gave around 9.5 milliliters of peripheral blood, collected into EDTA-treated Vacutainer tubes. Ficoll-Paque density-gradient centrifugation was used to isolate PBMCs, with at least 6.5 million per sample. Trizol reagent was used to extract total RNA from the PBMCs, yielding at least 6 micrograms per sample. For every donor, an aliquot of PBMCs went through flow cytometry to measure the percentages of naive CD45RAhigh/CD27high T cells. Receptors were amplified or captured by 5' RACE. Instrument on record: Illumina HiSeq 2500. A second PCR of roughly 7 to 12 cycles was performed with a sample-barcoded 5' primer and a J-beta primer mix. A template-switch 5' adaptor carrying 12 random nucleotides introduced a unique molecular identifier onto each TCR beta cDNA molecule. Each sample yielded at least 2.5 million CDR3-containing paired-end reads. First-strand cDNA was synthesized from all RNA with the Mint cDNA synthesis kit, primed by a TRBC-specific oligonucleotide. Following uracil-DNA glycosylase treatment, a first 18-cycle PCR with universal primers M1SS and BC2_uni_R was performed on all cDNA. The paper's processing steps were these. For normalization, 1 million high-quality reads, each with a distinct molecular identifier, were randomly selected from each sample. Reads with shared molecular identifiers were discarded instead of being binned into consensus sequences. MiTCR, set to a Q25 quality threshold and the strictest error-elimination algorithm, was used for CDR3 identification, clonotype clustering and error correction. A nonparametric unseen species model using Euler transformation provided a lower-bound estimate of total TCR beta diversity. TCRdb redid the processing of the public reads, applying fastp at Q25 and MiXCR, and retained in-frame beta chains. Every CDR3 protein is listed once, alongside the most common genes and DNA of its rows. For this entry, the V and J calls and clone size follow TCRdb and not the study's own pipeline. This sample is represented by hundreds of thousands of distinct CDR3 sequences; more than 45% of them were singletons. Together, the top ten hold roughly 12% of the sample.

This clonotype occurred many times. Its specific antigen is unknown. No per-base quality is available; no much larger clone lies one base away. The TCR was taken from an elderly woman in good health. Rearrangement joined TRBV20-1 to TRBJ2-5; the D gene cannot be named for sure. Source material: blood. The CDR3 reads CSARDRVETQYF. The nucleotide sequence reads TGCAGTGCTAGAGATCGTGTCGAGACCCAGTACTTC.